This passage covers 14 T cell receptor beta chains from one sample sequenced in a study of CD8 T cells in ankylosing spondylitis. A single record per CDR3 protein comes from TCRdb applying MiXCR to the 5' RACE reads. This sample yields some 290,000 distinct CDR3 sequences, of which around 20% are seen a single time; under 8.5% belongs to the top ten. The specimen was blood, either unsorted or a sorted T cell fraction (not recorded which). The source is a male donor with ankylosing spondylitis or in good health (not recorded which).

This clonotype was counted a few times. The chain links TRBV7-9 to TRBJ1-1; D uncertain. This CDR3 has 16 amino acids. V lost 2 bases, J lost 1 base, and 14 bases lay in between. Germline loops: CDR1 SEHNR, CDR2 FQNEAQ (reference sequence). CDR3 protein: CASSLWAVWGNTEAFF. The CDR3, as DNA: TGTGCCAGCAGCTTATGGGCGGTCTGGGGGAACACTGAAGCTTTCTTT.

This chain uses TRBV12-3 or TRBV12-4 with TRBJ2-2, with D tentatively TRBD1 or TRBD2 (5 bases each). CDR3 length: 15 amino acids. Trimming cost V 7 bases and J 5 bases, with 17 bases left between them. The CDR3 nucleotides are TGTGCCAGCACCGCGACAGAACGAGGGACCGGGGAGCTGTTTTTT. Its translation is CASTATERGTGELFF.

This clonotype was seen many times. The chain links TRBV5-6 to TRBJ2-7, with a tentative D call TRBD2 (5 bases). Germline lookup yields CDR1 SGHDT and CDR2 YYEEEE. This CDR3 spans 14 amino acids. The V end lost 1 base, the J end lost 1 base, and 9 bases lay between the germline ends. CDR3 DNA sequence: TGTGCCAGCAGCTTGAAGAGGGCATCCTACGAGCAGTACGTC. Translating it yields CASSLKRASYEQYV.

This clonotype was recorded at least ten times. The CDR3 loop is CASSFRGAANTEAFF. The CDR3 DNA sequence: TGTGCCAGCAGTTTTAGGGGCGCAGCCAACACTGAAGCTTTCTTT. V is TRBV12-3 or TRBV12-4 and J is TRBJ1-1; the D gene is possibly TRBD1 (5 bases). Trimming cost V 3 bases and J 2 bases, with 13 bases left between them. This CDR3 spans 15 amino acids.

A single count supports this clonotype. V gene TRBV28 combines with J gene TRBJ1-2, with D unclear. CDR1 and CDR2 (germline): MDHEN, SYDVKM. Trimming left V 4 bases short and J 2 bases short, with 5 bases between. The CDR3 has 12 amino acids. CDR3 bases: TGTGCCAGCAGTTCTCTAAACTATGGCTACACCTTC. Protein product: CASSSLNYGYTF.

This rearrangement joins TRBV18 to TRBJ2-2; 9 bases are a match to TRBD2. The CDR3 loop spans 16 amino acids. CDR1 is KGHSH, CDR2 LQKENI, per germline. V was clipped by 1 base and J by 3 bases; unmatched bases: 3. The CDR3 sequence is CASSPRSGRYTGELFF. The DNA for the CDR3 is TGTGCCAGCTCACCACGAAGCGGGAGGTACACCGGGGAGCTGTTTTTT.

This clonotype has a count of ten or more. This chain uses TRBV5-1 with TRBJ2-7, with 12 positions matching TRBD1. J gave up 6 bases and V 0 bases, and 4 bases lay outside the gene matches. Germline V gene sequence: CDR1 SGHRS, CDR2 YFSETQ. This CDR3 region has 15 residues. CDR3 coding DNA: TGCGCCAGCAGCTTGGTGGGACAGGGGGCCGGCGAGCAGTACGTC. As protein: CASSLVGQGAGEQYV.

Ten or more counts support this clonotype. V usage is TRBV5-4 and J usage is TRBJ1-2; the D is unclear. Germline-derived CDR1 and CDR2 are SGHNT and YYREEE (reference sequence). The CDR3 runs to 16 residues. V lost 4 bases and J lost 4, with 20 bases in between. CDR3 sequence (DNA): TGTGCCAGCAGCGGATACGGGCTCCCCGGCGGCTATGGCTACACCTTC. Amino acids: CASSGYGLPGGYGYTF.

This clonotype appeared a few times. The V call is TRBV3-1, the J call TRBJ1-6; TRBD1 is a possible D gene (5 bases). The CDR3 has 17 residues. The ends were cut back, 0 bases at V and 8 bases at J, with 17 bases in the middle. CDR1 and CDR2 from the germline V gene are LGHDT and YNNKEL (reference sequence). CDR3 residues: CASSQETGWGIDSPLHF. The CDR3, as DNA: TGTGCCAGCAGCCAAGAAACTGGATGGGGGATTGATTCACCCCTCCACTTT.

This sequence joins TRBV6-2 or TRBV6-3 and TRBJ2-5; a weak D match, TRBD2 (6 bases). CDR1 and CDR2 from the germline V gene are MNHEY and SVGEGT. This CDR3 spans 15 amino acids. Trimming left V 6 bases short and J 2 bases short, with 16 bases between. CDR3: CASSTTTSRQETQYF. CDR3 bases: TGTGCCAGCAGCACAACAACTAGCAGACAAGAGACCCAGTACTTC.

This clonotype has only a few counts. The genes are TRBV7-3 and TRBJ2-2, with D perhaps matching TRBD1 (5 bases). The CDR3 length is 19 residues. Germline lookup yields CDR1 SGHTA and CDR2 FQGTGA. Trimming took off 5 bases at V and 0 bases at J, with 22 bases between the two ends. This CDR3 reads CASSPLPRPGASNTGELFF. In DNA, the CDR3 is TGTGCCAGCAGCCCGTTGCCGCGTCCTGGGGCCTCGAACACCGGGGAGCTGTTTTTT.

This clonotype was counted a few times. J is TRBJ2-1 and V is TRBV20-1, with TRBD2 identical over 8 bases. The CDR3 is made up of 14 amino acids. With 3 bases clipped from V and 5 bases from J, the junction kept 6 bases outside the gene matches. CDR1 and CDR2 (germline): DFQATT, SNEGSKA (reference sequence). CDR3 protein: CSARLLAANNEQFF. The CDR3 bases are TGCAGTGCTAGGCTACTAGCGGCCAACAATGAGCAGTTCTTC.

This rearrangement joins TRBV19 to TRBJ1-5; the match to TRBD1 covers 8 bases. Germline CDR1 is LNHDA and CDR2 is SQIVND (reference sequence). The trim removed 9 bases at V and 7 bases at J, leaving 8 bases unmatched. This CDR3 has 13 residues. The CDR3 spells CASRGLGIQPQHF. The CDR3 region has the DNA TGTGCCAGCAGGGGGCTCGGGATCCAGCCCCAGCATTTT.

The J gene is TRBJ1-5, the V gene TRBV12-3 or TRBV12-4; D unresolved. The V end lost 5 bases, the J end lost 0 bases, and 8 bases lay between the germline ends. CDR3 length: 14 residues. CDR3 sequence: CASSPPYSNQPQHF. CDR3 sequence (DNA): TGTGCCAGCAGTCCCCCGTATAGCAATCAGCCCCAGCATTTT.